This T cell receptor (beta chain) originates from a study of blood T cell repertoires in COVID-19. Study-level background: The origin of the acute and convalescent COVID-19 samples was the United States, Italy and Spain. The cDNA or gDNA used as material had been derived from T cells, B-cell-depleted T cells, or PBMCs.

After removal of 6 bases from V and 4 bases from J, the junction contained 3 bases not matched to a gene. This CDR3 has 13 amino acids. The germline V gene encodes CDR1 MNHEY and CDR2 SVGAGI. The repertoire was sequenced with immunoSEQ multiplex PCR; TCRdb's copy has only in-frame clones and lacks some. The table lists about 110,000 clones, roughly 84% of them singletons. The clonotype was recovered from a middle-aged man with acute or convalescent COVID-19. The chain combines TRBV6-5 with TRBJ1-2; 9 positions agree with TRBD1. Material: peripheral blood. The chain's CDR3 is CASSRDRVYGYTF. CDR3 sequence (DNA): TGTGCCAGCAGCCGGGACAGGGTCTATGGCTACACCTTC.